Listed below are T cell receptor beta chains from one sample, sequenced in a study of CD8+ T cells in alopecia areata. Generated by immunoSEQ multiplex PCR, the TCRdb table keeps only in-frame clones and is missing some. Of approximately 160,000 clones in the sample, around 59% were seen once. The input for sequencing was CD4+ T cells sorted from blood, taken at week 24, from a patient treated with tofacitinib. The receptor set was obtained from a human donor with alopecia areata. Each CDR3 is given with its conserved first and last residue. A D gene is named only where the DNA matches it firmly. A clone size is listed for some rows: how often the clone was seen (once, few, many), or a class if it is expanded.

J gene | clone size | CDR3 length | D gene | V gene | CDR3 DNA | CDR3 protein
TRBJ1-5 | NA | 13 | NA | TRBV30 | TGTGCCTGGAGCCGGGCCCCCGGGCAGCCCCAGCATTTT | CAWSRAPGQPQHF
TRBJ1-1 | once | 12 | NA | TRBV29-1 | TGCAGCGTTGGACAGCCGGCCACTGAAGCTTTCTTT | CSVGQPATEAFF
TRBJ2-6 | few | 15 | NA | TRBV4-1 | TGCGCCAGCAGCCCTATCCAAGCTGGGGCCAACGTCCTGACTTTC | CASSPIQAGANVLTF
TRBJ2-1 | NA | 16 | TRBD2 | TRBV7-3 | TGTGCCAGCAGCTTATCGAGGACTAGCGGGGGATCCGAGCAGTTCTTC | CASSLSRTSGGSEQFF
TRBJ2-5 | NA | 14 | NA | TRBV30 | TGTGCCTGGAGTGTACGGGGCTTACCGGAGACCCAGTACTTC | CAWSVRGLPETQYF
TRBJ1-2 | NA | 17 | NA | TRBV28 | TGTGCCAGCAGTTTGGTTGCTCGCCAGGGCTCCCACTATGGCTACACCTTC | CASSLVARQGSHYGYTF
TRBJ1-1 | NA | 15 | NA | TRBV5-6 | TGTGCCAGCAATCAGCTCGATCAGGGGTACACTGAAGCTTTCTTT | CASNQLDQGYTEAFF
TRBJ2-2 | NA | 16 | TRBD2 | TRBV18 | TGTGCCAGCTCACCATCGAGCGGGGGGACAACCGGGGAGCTGTTTTTT | CASSPSSGGTTGELFF
TRBJ2-3 | NA | 17 | TRBD2 | TRBV14 | TGTGCCAGCAGCCAAGATAAGCGGGGACGTGGCACAGATACGCAGTATTTT | CASSQDKRGRGTDTQYF
TRBJ1-5 | few | 14 | NA | TRBV7-2 | TGTGCCAGCAGCTTAGCAGCCATCAATCAGCCCCAGCATTTT | CASSLAAINQPQHF
TRBJ2-3 | once | 16 | TRBD2 | TRBV7-2 | TGTGCCAGCAGCCCCCAAGCCGGCGGGGGGGTAGATACGCAGTATTTT | CASSPQAGGGVDTQYF
TRBJ2-1 | NA | 13 | NA | TRBV29-1 | TGCAGCGTTGTTACCAGGGTGTCGAATGAGCAGTTCTTC | CSVVTRVSNEQFF
TRBJ1-1 | NA | 10 | TRBD1 | TRBV29-1 | TGCAGCGTGACAGGGTACGAAGCTTTCTTT | CSVTGYEAFF
TRBJ2-3 | NA | 16 | NA | TRBV30 | TGTGCCTGGACGCTAGGGCAGGGCTCGAGCACAGATACGCAGTATTTT | CAWTLGQGSSTDTQYF
TRBJ2-1 | NA | 14 | TRBD2 | TRBV28 | TGTGCCAGCAGGGGGACTATCAAAGGCAATGAGCAGTTCTTC | CASRGTIKGNEQFF
TRBJ1-1 | NA | 14 | NA | TRBV4-1 | TGCGCCAGCAGCCCCTTCGGACGCGTCACTGAAGCTTTCTTT | CASSPFGRVTEAFF
TRBJ2-4 | NA | 15 | NA | TRBV4-1 | TGCGCCAGCAGCCAAGGGACGCGGGGCGAAAACATTCAGTACTTC | CASSQGTRGENIQYF
TRBJ2-3 | few | 14 | NA | TRBV7-9 | TGTGCCAGCAGAATACTCGCGAGCACAGATACGCAGTATTTT | CASRILASTDTQYF
TRBJ1-1 | few | 13 | NA | TRBV14 | TGTGCCAGCAGCCAACAGTCGCGGGTTGGAGCTTTCTTT | CASSQQSRVGAFF
TRBJ2-2 | NA | 18 | NA | TRBV5-1 | TGCGCCAGCAGCTTGATCCTCGTGACTAGGGGGTACACCGGGGAGCTGTTTTTT | CASSLILVTRGYTGELFF
TRBJ1-1 | few | 12 | NA | TRBV29-1 | TGCAGCGTTAAGCCCCCTTCAGGAGAAGCTTTCTTT | CSVKPPSGEAFF
TRBJ1-5 | NA | 14 | NA | TRBV4-2 | TGTGCCAGCAGCCCCGACAGGTATAATCAGCCCCAGCATTTT | CASSPDRYNQPQHF
TRBJ2-1 | NA | 15 | NA | TRBV7-9 | TGTGCCAGCAGCTTAGCGGGGGACTCCTACAATGAGCAGTTCTTC | CASSLAGDSYNEQFF
TRBJ2-3 | NA | 15 | NA | TRBV7-9 | TGTGCCAGCAGTTTCCCCGGGACCGCAGGGGATACGCAGTATTTT | CASSFPGTAGDTQYF
TRBJ2-5 | NA | 13 | TRBD1 | TRBV5-1 | TGCGCCACGACGAGGACAGGGCGAGAGACCCAGTACTTC | CATTRTGRETQYF
TRBJ2-6 | NA | 15 | NA | TRBV4-1 | TGCGCCAGCAGCCAAGCCCCACCGGGGGCCAACGTCCTGACTTTC | CASSQAPPGANVLTF
TRBJ1-2 | NA | 16 | NA | TRBV27 | TGTGCCAGCAGTTTATTAGCCCGCAGGGGATCGGGTGGCTACACCTTC | CASSLLARRGSGGYTF
TRBJ2-3 | NA | 15 | TRBD2 | TRBV7-2 | TGTGCCAGCAGCTTAGTGACTAGCGGGGGTGATACGCAGTATTTT | CASSLVTSGGDTQYF
TRBJ2-4 | NA | 14 | NA | TRBV2 | TGTGCCAGCAGCGGACAGTCAGCCAAAAACATTCAGTACTTC | CASSGQSAKNIQYF
TRBJ1-6 | NA | 16 | TRBD1 | TRBV11-2 | TGTGCCAGCAGCTTAGATCTGAGGCAGGGGGGTTCACCCCTCCACTTT | CASSLDLRQGGSPLHF
TRBJ2-5 | NA | 14 | NA | TRBV5-1 | TGCGCCAGCAGTAAGACTGGATCCAAAGAGACCCAGTACTTC | CASSKTGSKETQYF
TRBJ2-3 | NA | 16 | TRBD2 | TRBV7-9 | TGTGCCAGCAGCCGGGGACTAGCGGTGGTCACAGATACGCAGTATTTT | CASSRGLAVVTDTQYF
TRBJ2-6 | NA | 15 | NA | TRBV30 | TGTGCCTGGATTGCGGGGGCATCTGGGGCCAACGTCCTGACTTTC | CAWIAGASGANVLTF
TRBJ1-5 | NA | 14 | NA | TRBV9 | TGTGCCAGCAGCGAGGGGGGCGGCAATCAGCCCCAGCATTTT | CASSEGGGNQPQHF
TRBJ2-7 | NA | 14 | NA | TRBV29-1 | TGCAGCGTTGAAGTTCGTTACGGAAACTACGAGCAGTACTTC | CSVEVRYGNYEQYF
TRBJ1-2 | NA | 14 | NA | TRBV2 | TGTGCCAGCAGTGAAGTGGGGCGAGACTATGGCTACACCTTC | CASSEVGRDYGYTF
TRBJ2-3 | NA | 16 | TRBD1 | TRBV29-1 | TGCAGCGTTGAAGATCCGGGACAGTCTAGCACAGATACGCAGTATTTT | CSVEDPGQSSTDTQYF
TRBJ2-6 | few | 15 | NA | TRBV14 | TGTGCCAGCAGCGGGCCGTACTCTGGGGCCAACGTCCTGACTTTC | CASSGPYSGANVLTF
TRBJ2-3 | NA | 16 | NA | TRBV5-1 | TGCGCCAGCAGCTTGGTGGCAGGGACTGACACAGATACGCAGTATTTT | CASSLVAGTDTDTQYF
TRBJ1-4 | NA | 14 | NA | TRBV19 | TGTGCCAGTAGTATGATACTGGATAATGAAAAACTGTTTTTT | CASSMILDNEKLFF
TRBJ2-1 | NA | 15 | NA | TRBV6-6 | TGTGCCAGCACCCCGGCGCGGAGCTCCTACAATGAGCAGTTCTTC | CASTPARSSYNEQFF
TRBJ1-5 | few | 15 | NA | TRBV7-3 | TGTGCCAGCAGCTTAGAGGGCTCCGGCAATCAGCCCCAGCATTTT | CASSLEGSGNQPQHF
TRBJ2-7 | once | 16 | TRBD2 | TRBV30 | TGTGCCTGGAGCCCCCCCGTAGCGGGACCCGGCTACGAGCAGTACTTC | CAWSPPVAGPGYEQYF
TRBJ1-2 | NA | 13 | NA | TRBV18 | TGTGCCAGCTCACGGGCAGGGAATTATGGCTACACCTTC | CASSRAGNYGYTF
TRBJ2-7 | few | 19 | TRBD2 | TRBV4-2 | TGTGCCAGCAGCATAAGACGACTAAAGGGACTAGCGGAGTCCTACGAGCAGTACTTC | CASSIRRLKGLAESYEQYF
TRBJ2-2 | NA | 15 | NA | TRBV11-1 | TGTGCCAGCAGCCCCGTAGGGCGTAGCACCGGGGAGCTGTTTTTT | CASSPVGRSTGELFF
TRBJ1-5 | NA | 16 | TRBD1 | TRBV6-6 | TGTGCCAGCAGTTACTCGACAGGGGAAGTGGGTCAGCCCCAGCATTTT | CASSYSTGEVGQPQHF
TRBJ2-4 | few | 13 | NA | TRBV14 | TGTGCCAGCAGCCCTCGGCAGAAAAACATTCAGTACTTC | CASSPRQKNIQYF
TRBJ2-5 | NA | 15 | NA | TRBV5-1 | TGCGCCAGCAGACTAGGCGACAGACCAAGAGAAACCCAGTACTTC | CASRLGDRPRETQYF
TRBJ2-4 | NA | 11 | NA | TRBV20-1 | TGCAGTGCTGAAAGCGGAAACATTCAGTACTTC | CSAESGNIQYF
TRBJ2-7 | few | 14 | NA | TRBV28 | TGTGCCAGCAGTTACGTCCCATCCTCCTACGAGCAGTACTTC | CASSYVPSSYEQYF
TRBJ1-6 | NA | 16 | NA | TRBV5-6 | TGTGCCAGCAGCCTCTACCGGACACGAAAAAATTCACCCCTCCACTTT | CASSLYRTRKNSPLHF
TRBJ1-1 | NA | 14 | NA | TRBV30 | TGTGCCTGGGCCCTAACAGGTTTGAACACTGAAGCTTTCTTT | CAWALTGLNTEAFF
TRBJ1-2 | NA | 11 | NA | TRBV7-9 | TGTGCCAGCAGCCTCCGCTATGGCTACACCTTC | CASSLRYGYTF
TRBJ2-5 | NA | 13 | NA | TRBV6-5 | TGTGCCAGCAGACAGGGAGGAGGAGAGACCCAGTACTTC | CASRQGGGETQYF